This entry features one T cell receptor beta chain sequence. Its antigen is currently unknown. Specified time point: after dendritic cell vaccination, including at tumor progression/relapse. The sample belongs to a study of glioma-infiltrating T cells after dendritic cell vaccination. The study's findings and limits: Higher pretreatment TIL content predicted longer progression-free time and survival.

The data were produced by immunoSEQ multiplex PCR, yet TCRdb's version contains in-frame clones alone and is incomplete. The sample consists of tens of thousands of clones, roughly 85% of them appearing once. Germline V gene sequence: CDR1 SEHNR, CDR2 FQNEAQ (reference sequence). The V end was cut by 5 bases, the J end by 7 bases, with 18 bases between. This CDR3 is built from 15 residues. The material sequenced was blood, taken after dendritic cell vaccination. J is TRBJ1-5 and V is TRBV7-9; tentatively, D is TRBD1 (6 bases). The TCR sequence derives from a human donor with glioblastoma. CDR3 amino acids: CASSPGGAVNQPQHF. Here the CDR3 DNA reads TGTGCCAGCAGCCCGGGGGGGGCTGTGAACCAGCCCCAGCATTTT.